Below, 7 T cell receptor beta chains from the same sample are listed, as sequenced in a study of T cell clonality in common variable immunodeficiency. Clones were sequenced by immunoSEQ multiplex PCR, and TCRdb holds only the in-frame ones, with some missing. The sample was found to contain tens of thousands of clones, and every one recurs. The specimen was peripheral blood mononuclear cells. The receptors come from a person aged 18 to 75 in good health.

As to this clone: The CDR3 end is not reached by the read, which stops 3 residues before it; the germline J gene fills it in. V usage is TRBV7-9 and J usage is TRBJ1-1; unclear D gene. The CDR3 covers 15 residues. Germline CDR1 reads SEHNR; CDR2 reads FQNEAQ (reference sequence). Trimming left V 0 bases short and J 7 bases short, with 15 bases between. The CDR3 bases that were read are TGTGCCAGCAGCTTAGCGTCTAGGTTCGGCCGTGAA. It encodes CASSLASRFGRE. The whole CDR3 protein is CASSLASRFGREAFF.

In its sample, this clone was seen many times. The CDR3 extends 3 residues past the end of the read, so its final part is completed from the germline J gene. This chain uses TRBV7-3 with TRBJ1-2; 7 nucleotides align to TRBD1. From germline, CDR1 is SGHTA and CDR2 FQGTGA. This CDR3 has 13 amino acids. The CDR3 bases that were read are TGTGCCAGCAGCGATCGGACAGGCACGGGC. It is translated as CASSDRTGTG. In full, the CDR3 is CASSDRTGTGYTF. Full variable domain (remainder filled in from reference TRBV7-3 and TRBJ1-2): GAGVSQTPSNKVTEKGKYVELRCDPISGHTALYWYRQSLGQGPEFLIYFQGTGAADDSGLPNDRFFAVRPEGSVSTLKIQRTERGDSAVYLCASSDRTGTGYTFGSGTRLTVV.

This clone was counted at least ten times. The read gets to within 3 residues of the CDR3 end, and the germline J gene fills in the rest. V usage is TRBV7-2 and J usage is TRBJ1-1; D gene uncertain. Deletions cut 1 base from V and 7 bases from J, with 13 bases between. The CDR3 loop spans 14 amino acids. In germline, CDR1 is SGHTA, CDR2 FQGNSA. This CDR3 reads CASSLGHGRGEAFF. CDR3 DNA (partial): TGTGCCAGCAGCTTAGGACATGGACGGGGTGAA.

There are many counts of this clone. From the germline J gene comes the end of the CDR3, since the read stops 3 residues before it. The gene calls are TRBV30 and TRBJ2-3; 10 bases match TRBD2. Trimming at V came to 5 bases and at J to 0 bases, leaving 8 bases not matched to a gene. This CDR3 is built from 16 residues. Germline V CDR1 and CDR2: GTSNPN, SVGIG (reference sequence). The CDR3 bases that were read are TGTGCCTGGTCGGATGGGACTAGCGTCAGCACAGATACG. Translating gives CAWSDGTSVSTDT. The whole CDR3 sequence reads CAWSDGTSVSTDTQYF.

This clone was counted many times. Read data end 3 residues before the CDR3 end; the end is taken from the germline J gene. V gene TRBV5-1 combines with J gene TRBJ1-2; 7 bases match TRBD1. Germline assignment: CDR1 SGHRS and CDR2 YFSETQ. The CDR3 is 13 residues long. Trimming cost V 4 bases and J 5 bases; bases outside gene matches: 5. The part of the CDR3 DNA that was read is TGCGCCAGCAGCCCAGGACAGGCTTATGGC. Its translation: CASSPGQAYG. The complete CDR3 protein is CASSPGQAYGYTF. Using reference TRBV5-1 and TRBJ1-2 for the parts outside the CDR3, the full variable domain is KAGVTQTPRYLIKTRGQQVTLSCSPISGHRSVSWYQQTPGQGLQFLFEYFSETQRNKGNFPGRFSGRQFSNSRSEMNVSTLELGDSALYLCASSPGQAYGYTFGSGTRLTVV.

In this sample, this clone turned up many times. With the read ending 3 residues before the CDR3 end, the germline J gene is used to fill in that end. The same CDR3 also results from other DNA sequences found in this sample. The chain couples TRBV5-5 to TRBJ1-2, with D perhaps TRBD1 (6 bases). Germline V gene data show CDR1 as SGHKS and CDR2 as YYEKEE (reference sequence). With 7 bases removed from V and 3 bases from J, the gap between germline ends came to 16 bases. CDR3 length: 14 residues. CDR3 amino acids: CASSPRGGDYGYTF. The CDR3 DNA, read in part, is TGTGCCAGCTCACCGAGAGGGGGTGACTATGGC.

This clone was counted at least ten times. The CDR3 end falls 3 residues outside the read, so it is completed with the germline J gene. V usage is TRBV20-1 and J usage is TRBJ1-2, with D possibly matching TRBD1 (6 bases). The CDR3 length is 16 residues. Per the germline V gene, CDR1 is DFQATT and CDR2 is SNEGSKA (reference sequence). Incomplete CDR3 DNA: TGCAGTGCAGAAAGCACGACCCGGGACAATCCTGGCGGC. Amino acids: CSAESTTRDNPGG. The whole CDR3 is CSAESTTRDNPGGYTF.